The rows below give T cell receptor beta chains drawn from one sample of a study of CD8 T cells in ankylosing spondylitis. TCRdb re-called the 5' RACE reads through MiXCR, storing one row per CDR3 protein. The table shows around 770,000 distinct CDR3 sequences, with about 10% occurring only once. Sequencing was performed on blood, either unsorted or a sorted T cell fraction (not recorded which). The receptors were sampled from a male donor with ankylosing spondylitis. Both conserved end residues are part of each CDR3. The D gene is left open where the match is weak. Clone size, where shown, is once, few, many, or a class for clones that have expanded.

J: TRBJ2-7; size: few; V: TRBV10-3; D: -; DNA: TGTGCCATCAGTCCAGGAGTTGAGCAGTACTTC; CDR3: CAISPGVEQYF
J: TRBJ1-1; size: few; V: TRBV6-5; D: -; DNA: TGTGCCAGCAGTTTTCCCCGAGAGGAAGCTTTCTTT; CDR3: CASSFPREEAFF
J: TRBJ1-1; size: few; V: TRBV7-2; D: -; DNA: TGTGCCAGCAGCCCCCCCAACACCGGAGAAGCTTTCTTT; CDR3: CASSPPNTGEAFF
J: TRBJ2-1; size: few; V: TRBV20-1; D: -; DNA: TGCAGTGCCGACACCGGGGTTGGGTATGAAGAGTTCTTC; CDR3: CSADTGVGYEEFF
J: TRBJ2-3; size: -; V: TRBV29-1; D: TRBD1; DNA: TGCAGCGTTGAGGACAGGGTTAGAGATACGCAGTATTTT; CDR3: CSVEDRVRDTQYF
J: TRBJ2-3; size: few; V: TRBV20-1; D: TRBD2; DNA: TGCAGTGCTATACGACTAGCGGAGCCGCCGAGTGGTAGGCAGTATTTT; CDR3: CSAIRLAEPPSGRQYF
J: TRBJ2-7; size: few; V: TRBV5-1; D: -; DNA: TGCGCCAGCAGCCCAGACTCGGGGATTCTGATCGAGCAGTACTTC; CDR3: CASSPDSGILIEQYF
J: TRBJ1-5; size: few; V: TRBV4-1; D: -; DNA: TGCGCCAGCAGCCAAGATTGGAGCAATCAGCCCCAGCATTTT; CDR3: CASSQDWSNQPQHF
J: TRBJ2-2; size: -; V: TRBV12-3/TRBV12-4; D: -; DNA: TGTGCCAGCAGTAGGTCCTCGGGATACACCGGGGAGCTGTTTTTT; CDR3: CASSRSSGYTGELFF
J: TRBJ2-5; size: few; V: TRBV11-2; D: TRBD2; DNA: TGTGCCAGCAGTCTAGGCCCAGGGGTAGCGGGGGAGACCCAGTACTTC; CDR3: CASSLGPGVAGETQYF
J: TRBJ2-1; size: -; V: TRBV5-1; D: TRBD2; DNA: TGCGCCAGCAGCTTCGCGGGAGTAGTCTACAATGAGCAGTTCTTC; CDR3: CASSFAGVVYNEQFF
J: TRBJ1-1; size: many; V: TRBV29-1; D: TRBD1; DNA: TGCAGCATTAGGGGACAGGCTTGGACTGAAGCTTTCTTT; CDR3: CSIRGQAWTEAFF
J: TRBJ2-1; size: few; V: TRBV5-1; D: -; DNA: TGCGCCAGCAGCTTAATCGGTTCCAGCAATGAGCAGTTCTTC; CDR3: CASSLIGSSNEQFF
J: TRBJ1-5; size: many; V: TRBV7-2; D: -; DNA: TGTGCCAGCAGCTTTACAGGGCAAAATCAGCCCCAGCATTTT; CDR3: CASSFTGQNQPQHF
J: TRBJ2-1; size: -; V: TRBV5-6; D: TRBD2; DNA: TGTGCCAGCAGCTTGGTCTTACTAGCGGAACAGCAGTTCTTC; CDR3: CASSLVLLAEQQFF
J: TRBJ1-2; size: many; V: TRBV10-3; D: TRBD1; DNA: TGTGCCATCGGGACAGACTATGGCTACACCTTC; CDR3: CAIGTDYGYTF
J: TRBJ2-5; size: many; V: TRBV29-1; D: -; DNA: TGCAGCGTTGTACACTTGGGCGGGATCGAGACCCAGTACTTC; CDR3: CSVVHLGGIETQYF
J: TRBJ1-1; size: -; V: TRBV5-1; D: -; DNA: TGCGCCAGCAGGGATACGGACGGGACTGAAGCTTTCTTT; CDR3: CASRDTDGTEAFF
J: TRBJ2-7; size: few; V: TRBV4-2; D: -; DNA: TGTGCCAGCAGGGATCGGGGGGCCAGCTCCTACGAGCAGTACTTC; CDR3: CASRDRGASSYEQYF
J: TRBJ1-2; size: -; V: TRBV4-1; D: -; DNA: TGCGCCAGCAGCCAGCCTGCCGGGGGACCCAACTATGGCTACACCTTC; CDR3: CASSQPAGGPNYGYTF
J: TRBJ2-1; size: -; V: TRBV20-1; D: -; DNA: TGCAGTGCTTTGGGAGACGTCTCCTACAATGAGCAGTTCTTC; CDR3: CSALGDVSYNEQFF
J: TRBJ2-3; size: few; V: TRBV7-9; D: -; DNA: TGTGCCAGCAGCTCCCTCGGTGCTAGCACAGATACGCAGTATTTT; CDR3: CASSSLGASTDTQYF
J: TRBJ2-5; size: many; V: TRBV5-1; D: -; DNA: TGCGCCAGCACCCTACAAGAGACCCAGTACTTC; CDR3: CASTLQETQYF
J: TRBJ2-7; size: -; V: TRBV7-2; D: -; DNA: TGTGCCAGCAGCCGGACATATTCCTACGAGCAGTACTTC; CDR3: CASSRTYSYEQYF
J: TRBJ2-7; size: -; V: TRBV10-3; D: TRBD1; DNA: TGTGCCATCAGTAGGACAGGGAGCGAGCAGTACTTC; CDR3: CAISRTGSEQYF
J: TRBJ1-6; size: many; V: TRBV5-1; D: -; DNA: TGCGCCAGCAGCTCTAATAATTCACCCCTCCACTTT; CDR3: CASSSNNSPLHF
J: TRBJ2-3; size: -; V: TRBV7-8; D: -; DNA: TGTGCCGCCAGCGATCGGGTCCCAGATACGCAGTATTTT; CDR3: CAASDRVPDTQYF
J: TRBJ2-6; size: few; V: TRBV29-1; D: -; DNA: TGCAGCGTCGGCGCCGCAGGGTCTGGGGCCAACGTCCTGACTTTC; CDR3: CSVGAAGSGANVLTF
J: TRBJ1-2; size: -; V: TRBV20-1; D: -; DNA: TGCAGTGCTCCACAGGGCTGGGCTAACTATGGCTACACCTTC; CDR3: CSAPQGWANYGYTF
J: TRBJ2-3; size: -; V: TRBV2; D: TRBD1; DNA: TGTGCCAGCAGAAGGGGCCGGGACAGGGAGTATTTT; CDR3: CASRRGRDREYF
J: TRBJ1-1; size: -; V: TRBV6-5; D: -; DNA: TGTGCCAGCAGTTTACAGGGTTTGAACCGGGATGAAGCTTTCTTT; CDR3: CASSLQGLNRDEAFF
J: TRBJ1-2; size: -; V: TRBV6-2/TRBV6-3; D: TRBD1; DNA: TGTGCCAGCAGCATCAACCTCGGACAGGCCTACACCTTC; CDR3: CASSINLGQAYTF
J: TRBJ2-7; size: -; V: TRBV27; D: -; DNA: TGTGCCAGCAGTTTAAAGCGGAACTCCTACGAGCAGTACTTC; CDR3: CASSLKRNSYEQYF
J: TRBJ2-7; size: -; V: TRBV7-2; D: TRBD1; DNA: TGTGCCAGCAGCGAAACGGGACAGGTCCTCTACGAGCAGTACTTC; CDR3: CASSETGQVLYEQYF
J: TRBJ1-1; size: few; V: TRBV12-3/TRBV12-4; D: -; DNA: TGTGCCAGCAGTTTAGTGGGCCCGTTTACTGAAGCTTTCTTT; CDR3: CASSLVGPFTEAFF
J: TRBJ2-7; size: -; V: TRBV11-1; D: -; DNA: TGTGCCAGCAGCCTAAGGGAAGGGAGGACCTTTTTCTCCTACGAGCAGTACTTC; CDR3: CASSLREGRTFFSYEQYF
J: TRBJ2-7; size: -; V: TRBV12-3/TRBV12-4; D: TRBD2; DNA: TGTGCCAGCAAGGGAAGCGGGACTTCACAGCAGTACTTC; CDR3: CASKGSGTSQQYF
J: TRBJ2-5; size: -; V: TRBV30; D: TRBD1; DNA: TGTGCCTGGAGTCTACAGGGGGGTGAAGAGACCCAGTACTTC; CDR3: CAWSLQGGEETQYF
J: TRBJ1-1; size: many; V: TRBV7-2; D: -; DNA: TGTGCCAGCAGCTATTCAGGGACGAACACTGAAGCTTTCTTT; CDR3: CASSYSGTNTEAFF
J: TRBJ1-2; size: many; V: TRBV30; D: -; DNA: TGTGCCTGGAGACGCGGCCGGGAGCGCCATGGCTACACCTTC; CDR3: CAWRRGRERHGYTF
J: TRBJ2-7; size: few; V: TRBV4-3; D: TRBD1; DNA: TGCGCCAGCAGCCAAGTAGACAGGGGGGCCTACGAGCAGTACTTC; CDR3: CASSQVDRGAYEQYF
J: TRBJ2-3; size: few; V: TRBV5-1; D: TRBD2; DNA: TGCGCCAGCAGCTTGACGGGACTAGCCACAGATACGCAGTATTTT; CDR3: CASSLTGLATDTQYF
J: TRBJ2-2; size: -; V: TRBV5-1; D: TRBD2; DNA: TGCGCCAGCAGCTTGGAGACTAGCGGGAACACCGGGGAGCTGTTTTTT; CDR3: CASSLETSGNTGELFF
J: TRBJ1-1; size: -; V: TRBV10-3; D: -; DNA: TGTGCCACCCGGAGGCAGATGAACACTGAAGCTTTCTTT; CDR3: CATRRQMNTEAFF
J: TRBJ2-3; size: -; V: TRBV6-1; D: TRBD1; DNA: TGTGCCAGCAGGACCGACAGGGGGACACATACGCAGTATTTT; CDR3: CASRTDRGTHTQYF
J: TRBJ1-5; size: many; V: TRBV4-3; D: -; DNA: TGCGCCAGCAGCCAAGCAAGGACAGCGGACAATCAGCCCCAGCATTTT; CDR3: CASSQARTADNQPQHF
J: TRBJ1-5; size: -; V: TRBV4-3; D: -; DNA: TGCGCCAGCAGCCAAGATTACGGGGGAAGGGCCCAGCATTTT; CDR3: CASSQDYGGRAQHF
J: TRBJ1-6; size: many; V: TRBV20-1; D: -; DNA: TGCAGTGCTAGAGCGGGGAGGGCCGGAGATTCACCCCTCCACTTT; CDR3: CSARAGRAGDSPLHF
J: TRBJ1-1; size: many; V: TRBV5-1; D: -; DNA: TGCGCCAGCAGCTTTCACACTATGAACACTGAAGCTTTCTTT; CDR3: CASSFHTMNTEAFF
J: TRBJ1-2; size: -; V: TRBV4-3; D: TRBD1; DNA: TGCGCCAGCAGCCAAGAAGGACACAGGGGCTCTGGCTACACCTTC; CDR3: CASSQEGHRGSGYTF
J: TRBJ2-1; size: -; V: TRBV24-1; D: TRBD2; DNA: TGTGCCACCAGTGGCCTACCGGGGCGGGGGAGTTACATTGAGCAGTTCTTC; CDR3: CATSGLPGRGSYIEQFF
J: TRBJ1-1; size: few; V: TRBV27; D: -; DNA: TGTGCCAGCAGTTCCTATTACGGAACGCTGGGAGCTTTCTTT; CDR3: CASSSYYGTLGAFF
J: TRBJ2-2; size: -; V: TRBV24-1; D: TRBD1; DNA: TGTGCCACAACCGGACAGGGCAACACCGGGGAGCTGTTTTTT; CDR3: CATTGQGNTGELFF